Presented here are 8 T cell receptor beta chains from one specimen sequenced in a study of blood T cell repertoires in COVID-19. TCRdb keeps only in-frame clones here, not all; method: immunoSEQ multiplex PCR. The sample includes 170,000 or so clones, approximately 81% of them seen just once. The sample taken for sequencing was peripheral blood. The receptors were gathered from a man aged 18 to 30 with active or convalescent COVID-19.

The rearrangement uses TRBV5-1 and TRBJ2-3; D remains ambiguous. Deletions cut 1 base from V and 1 base from J, with 13 bases between. Germline CDR1 SGHRS, CDR2 YFSETQ. The CDR3 contains 16 residues. The CDR3 nucleotides read TGCGCCAGCAGCTTGAATAGCCCTGTTGGCACAGATACGCAGTATTTT. Translated, it gives CASSLNSPVGTDTQYF.

The V gene is TRBV7-2, the J gene TRBJ2-7; tentatively, D is TRBD2 (5 bases). Deletions cut 3 bases from V and 0 bases from J, with 9 bases between. The CDR3 totals 14 residues. Germline lookup yields CDR1 SGHTA and CDR2 FQGNSA. The CDR3 spells CASSFNGDSYEQYF. The CDR3 DNA reads TGTGCCAGCAGCTTTAACGGGGACTCCTACGAGCAGTACTTC.

The chain employs TRBV11-2 and TRBJ1-2; a weak D match, TRBD1 (5 bases). CDR3 size: 15 residues. Trimming stripped 0 bases from V and 5 bases from J, with 13 bases between. Per the germline V gene, CDR1 is SGHAT and CDR2 is FQNNGV. The CDR3 DNA sequence: TGTGCCAGCAGCTTAGACGCAGGGAAGAGATATGGCTACACCTTC. As protein: CASSLDAGKRYGYTF.

V is TRBV5-4 and J is TRBJ2-1; 10 nucleotides match TRBD2. The CDR3 is 18 amino acids. J was trimmed by 3 bases and V by 0 bases; bases with no gene match: 9. The germline gives CDR1 SGHNT, CDR2 YYREEE (reference sequence). The CDR3: CASSLVGLAGVLYNEQFF. The DNA of the CDR3 is TGTGCCAGCAGCTTGGTGGGTCTAGCGGGGGTCCTCTACAATGAGCAGTTCTTC.

The sample holds one count of this clone. V is TRBV7-2 and J is TRBJ2-3; D not certain. CDR1 and CDR2 (germline): SGHTA, FQGNSA. Trimming stripped 7 bases from V and 8 bases from J, with 13 bases between. This CDR3 has 12 residues. DNA of the CDR3: TGTGCCAGCACGGAGTATTTTGGTACGCAGTATTTT. It translates to CASTEYFGTQYF. Supplemented by reference TRBV7-2 and TRBJ2-3, the full variable domain reads GAGVSQSPSNKVTEKGKDVELRCDPISGHTALYWYRQSLGQGLEFLIYFQGNSAPDKSGLPSDRFSAERTGGSVSTLTIQRTQQEDSAVYLCASTEYFGTQYFGPGTRLTVL.

The chain recombines TRBV5-1 with TRBJ1-1; maybe TRBD1 (6 bases). The CDR3 sequence is 13 residues long. Trimming shortened V by 2 bases and J by 5 bases, and 10 bases separated the two germline ends. Germline CDR1 reads SGHRS; CDR2 reads YFSETQ. The CDR3, as DNA: TGCGCCAGCAGCTTCGCAGGGGAGACTGAAGCTTTCTTT. As protein: CASSFAGETEAFF.

The chain recombines TRBV7-6 with TRBJ2-7, with TRBD1 identical over 7 bases. The ends lost 1 base at V and 6 bases at J; junction bases unmatched: 6. The CDR3 extends over 14 amino acids. Germline V CDR1 and CDR2: SGHVS, FNYEAQ. The DNA of the CDR3 is TGTGCCAGCAGCTTAGAGAACAGGGGAACCGAGCAGTACTTC. It yields the protein CASSLENRGTEQYF.

V gene TRBV4-1 combines with J gene TRBJ1-2; weak D call: TRBD1 (6 bases). Germline CDR1 and CDR2: MGHRA and YSYEKL. The ends were cut back, 2 bases at V and 2 bases at J, with 9 bases in the middle. The CDR3 sequence is 14 residues long. CDR3 sequence reads: CASSQYGQNYGYTF. The CDR3 DNA reads as TGCGCCAGCAGCCAATACGGACAGAACTATGGCTACACCTTC.